This T cell receptor (beta chain) was retrieved from a study of OX40 agonist ivuxolimab in advanced cancers. Turning to the study itself: An agonistic human IgG2 monoclonal antibody against OX40 (CD134) was given. Eligibility rules accepted prior anti-PD-1, anti-PD-L1 or anti-CTLA-4 therapy, and over 30% had some. Averaging 60 years in age, with a range of about 23 to 90, the cohort was about 86% male.

Generated by immunoSEQ multiplex PCR, the TCRdb table keeps only in-frame clones and is missing some. Here the sample spans about 48,000 clones, approximately 90% being singletons. V dropped 8 bases and J dropped 3; count of bases not matched to a gene: 6. This CDR3 is 13 amino acids long. CDR1 is KGHSH, CDR2 LQKENI, per germline. A few counts support this clone. This clonotype was obtained from an adult with an advanced solid tumor such as melanoma, head and neck, liver or kidney cancer. V usage is TRBV18 and J usage is TRBJ1-1, with 7 positions matching TRBD1. Sequencing was performed on CD4+ or CD8+ T cells sorted from blood, taken in a trial of the OX40 agonist ivuxolimab. The CDR3 sequence: CASQGGADTEAFF. The CDR3 DNA sequence: TGTGCCAGCCAAGGGGGCGCGGACACTGAAGCTTTCTTT.